This T cell receptor beta chain was profiled in a study of identical twins. This clonotype was picked up a small number of times. Antigen: not known. In germline, CDR1 is KGHDR, CDR2 SFDVKD. CDR3 length: 13 amino acids. V lost 3 bases, J lost 3 bases, and 7 bases lay in between. Notes on the study in general: An excess of low generation probability was shown by twin-shared out-of-frame alpha sequences. Within cord blood, abundant beta clonotypes carried fewer insertions, but memory repertoires showed no such trend.

A universal primer site was created by template switching, with the cDNA bearing unique molecular identifiers. TCRdb called the 5' RACE reads again in MiXCR, with one record for every CDR3 protein. This table holds more than 400,000 distinct CDR3 sequences, around 15% found once. The same data also went into a second study, on yellow fever vaccine responses in identical twins.

This TCR was recovered from a woman between 18 and 29 years old in good health. The sample consisted of CD4+ T cells sorted from blood. The chain is built from TRBV24-1 and TRBJ1-1; no reliable D call. This chain's CDR3 is CATSDGEYTEAFF. For the CDR3, the DNA is TGTGCCACCAGTGATGGGGAGTACACTGAAGCTTTCTTT.